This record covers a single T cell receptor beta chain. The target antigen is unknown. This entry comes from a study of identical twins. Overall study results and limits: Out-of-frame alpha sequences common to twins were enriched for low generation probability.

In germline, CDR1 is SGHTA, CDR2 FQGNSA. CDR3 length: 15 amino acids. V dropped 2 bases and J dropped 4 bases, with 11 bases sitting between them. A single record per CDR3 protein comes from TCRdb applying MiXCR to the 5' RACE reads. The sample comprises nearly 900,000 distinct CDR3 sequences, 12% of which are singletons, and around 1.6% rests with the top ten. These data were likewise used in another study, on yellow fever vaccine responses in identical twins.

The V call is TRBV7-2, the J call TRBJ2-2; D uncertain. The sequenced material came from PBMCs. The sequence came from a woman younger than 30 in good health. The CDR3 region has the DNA TGTGCCAGCAGCTTAAAGAGGTGGGGCACCGGGGAGCTGTTTTTT. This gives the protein CASSLKRWGTGELFF. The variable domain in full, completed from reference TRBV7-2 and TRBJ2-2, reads GAGVSQSPSNKVTEKGKDVELRCDPISGHTALYWYRQSLGQGLEFLIYFQGNSAPDKSGLPSDRFSAERTGGSVSTLTIQRTQQEDSAVYLCASSLKRWGTGELFFGEGSRLTVL.